The 23 T cell receptor beta chains listed next were all sequenced from one sample in a study of T cell responses to AZD1222 COVID-19 vaccine. Profiled with immunoSEQ multiplex PCR; TCRdb holds only in-frame clones, not every one. In the table there are more than 95,000 clones, 88% of which are singletons. The sample consisted of peripheral blood, taken on day 0 of AZD1222 vaccination. These TCRs come from an adult in good health.

The chain has TRBV11-2 and TRBJ2-3, with D perhaps assigned TRBD1 or TRBD2 (6 bases each). The CDR3 is 15 residues long. The V gene's germline CDR1 is SGHAT and CDR2 FQNNGV. V was shortened by 3 bases and J by 6 bases, with 16 bases between the two germline ends. CDR3 region: CASSFTSGAADTQYF. DNA for the CDR3: TGTGCCAGCAGCTTTACTTCGGGGGCCGCGGATACGCAGTATTTT.

V is TRBV11-2 and J is TRBJ1-1; D not certain. This CDR3 is built from 13 residues. The V end lost 1 base, the J end lost 3 bases, and 6 bases lay between the germline ends. Germline V gene data show CDR1 as SGHAT and CDR2 as FQNNGV. The CDR3 here is CASSLGLDTEAFF. CDR3 nucleotides: TGTGCCAGCAGCTTAGGGTTGGACACTGAAGCTTTCTTT.

This chain uses TRBV6-5 with TRBJ2-1, with D unresolved. Germline V gives CDR1 MNHEY, CDR2 SVGAGI. V lost 7 bases, J lost 3 bases, and 16 bases lay in between. This CDR3 contains 15 residues. CDR3 sequence: CASTSMGILYNEQFF. The DNA for the CDR3 is TGTGCCAGCACCTCGATGGGGATTCTCTACAATGAGCAGTTCTTC.

This clone has only one observation. The chain links TRBV6-5 to TRBJ2-5, with D perhaps matching TRBD1 (5 bases). The CDR3 contains 13 residues. Germline V gene lookup returns CDR1 MNHEY and CDR2 SVGAGI. V dropped 6 bases and J dropped 2 bases, with 10 bases sitting between them. The CDR3 DNA reads as TGTGCCAGCAGACGCAGGGTGCAAGAGACCCAGTACTTC. Translation gives CASRRRVQETQYF.

The chain joins TRBV27 to TRBJ1-1; unclear D gene. The germline V gene encodes CDR1 MNHEY and CDR2 SMNVEV (reference sequence). V dropped 6 bases and J dropped 3 bases, with 8 bases sitting between them. This CDR3 region has 12 residues. The CDR3 reads CASRNTYTEAFF. The CDR3 nucleotides are TGTGCCAGCAGGAACACGTACACTGAAGCTTTCTTT.

The chain employs TRBV11-2 and TRBJ1-5; maybe TRBD1 (6 bases). CDR1 is SGHAT, CDR2 FQNNGV, per germline. V was trimmed by 1 base and J by 0 bases, leaving 10 bases between them. The CDR3 is 16 residues long. CDR3 loop: CASSLGTAYSNQPQHF. The CDR3 region has the DNA TGTGCCAGCAGCTTAGGGACAGCTTATAGCAATCAGCCCCAGCATTTT.

This chain joins TRBV7-9 and TRBJ2-1; D call uncertain. Looked up from germline, CDR1 is SEHNR and CDR2 is FQNEAQ (reference sequence). The V end was cut by 0 bases, the J end by 4 bases, with 10 bases between. The CDR3 totals 15 residues. DNA of the CDR3: TGTGCCAGCAGCTTAGCGGGCGGAGAATACAATGAGCAGTTCTTC. Amino acid sequence: CASSLAGGEYNEQFF.

The chain combines TRBV2 with TRBJ1-5, with D possibly being TRBD1 (5 bases). The CDR3 runs 13 residues. Trimming took off 6 bases at V and 4 bases at J, with 10 bases between the two ends. In germline, CDR1 is SNHLY, CDR2 FYNNEI. CDR3 DNA sequence: TGTGCCAGCAGCGAGACAGTAAATCAGCCCCAGCATTTT. Translation: CASSETVNQPQHF. The full variable domain, its missing parts supplied by reference TRBV2 and TRBJ1-5, is EPEVTQTPSHQVTQMGQEVILRCVPISNHLYFYWYRQILGQKVEFLVSFYNNEISEKSEIFDDQFSVERPDGSNFTLKIRSTKLEDSAMYFCASSETVNQPQHFGDGTRLSIL.

J is TRBJ2-7 and V is TRBV4-2; D gene uncertain. V lost 1 base and J lost 3, with 10 bases in between. This CDR3 is 14 amino acids long. The germline CDR1 and CDR2 sequences are LGHNA and YNFKEQ. CDR3 bases: TGTGCCAGCAGCCAAGGAAACACCGACTACGAGCAGTACTTC. It encodes CASSQGNTDYEQYF.

The chain has TRBV7-9 and TRBJ2-7, with D maybe TRBD1 (5 bases). The V and J ends lost 2 bases and 1 base respectively, with 12 bases between them. Germline CDR1 SEHNR, CDR2 FQNEAQ (reference sequence). The CDR3 is 15 amino acids. CDR3 DNA sequence: TGTGCCAGCAGCTTACCCCCCGGACAATCCTACGAGCAGTACTTC. Protein: CASSLPPGQSYEQYF.

The chain carries TRBV12-5 and TRBJ1-2; 9 bases agree with TRBD1. The V gene's germline CDR1 is LGHNT and CDR2 FRNRAP. This CDR3 has 13 residues. J was trimmed by 5 bases and V by 4 bases; bases with no gene match: 2. In DNA form, the CDR3 reads TGTGCTAGTGGTTGGGGACAGGGTTATGGCTACACCTTC. This encodes CASGWGQGYGYTF.

The V gene is TRBV19, the J gene TRBJ1-2; no definite D call. V lost 7 bases and J lost 1, with 16 bases in between. Looked up from germline, CDR1 is LNHDA and CDR2 is SQIVND (reference sequence). CDR3 length equals 15 residues. CDR3 DNA sequence: TGTGCCAGTACCCCGTGGACGGCCGATAACTATGGCTACACCTTC. Its translation: CASTPWTADNYGYTF.

The chain uses TRBV19 and TRBJ1-1; a weak D match, TRBD1 (6 bases). The CDR3 runs 13 residues. The V gene's germline CDR1 is LNHDA and CDR2 SQIVND (reference sequence). The V gene lost 4 bases and the J gene lost 7 bases, with 13 bases spanning the gap. This CDR3 reads CASSTRGVGEAFF. Written as DNA, the CDR3 is TGTGCCAGTAGTACCAGGGGAGTTGGTGAAGCTTTCTTT.

V gene TRBV6-1 combines with J gene TRBJ1-1; no reliable D call. CDR3 length: 15 residues. Germline V gives CDR1 MNHNS, CDR2 SASEGT. V lost 0 bases to trimming and J lost 4 bases, with 12 bases between them. The DNA for the CDR3 is TGTGCCAGCAGTGAAGCTCCAGGAGTAGGCACTGAAGCTTTCTTT. Translated: CASSEAPGVGTEAFF.

The rearrangement uses TRBV12-3 or TRBV12-4 and TRBJ1-5; D uncertain. The CDR3 loop spans 12 amino acids. Trimming left V 1 base short and J 5 bases short, with 3 bases between. The CDR3 spells CASSLVDQPQHF. The CDR3 DNA follows: TGTGCCAGCAGTTTAGTCGATCAGCCCCAGCATTTT.

The table lists this clone with a count of one. This sequence joins TRBV15 and TRBJ2-2; D perhaps matches TRBD1 (6 bases). This CDR3 spans 15 amino acids. Trimming left V 0 bases short and J 2 bases short, with 7 bases between. Germline loops: CDR1 LNHNV, CDR2 YYDKDF (reference sequence). The CDR3 spells CATSREDSNTGELFF. CDR3 in DNA: TGTGCCACCAGCAGAGAGGACAGCAACACCGGGGAGCTGTTTTTT.

The V and J genes are TRBV9 and TRBJ1-1; 8 positions match TRBD1. The CDR3 contains 14 residues. The germline V gene has CDR1 SGDLS and CDR2 YYNGEE. V was pared by 3 bases and J by 1 base, with 2 bases of the junction left unmatched. The DNA of the CDR3 is TGTGCCAGCAGCGAGGGACAGGAGAACACTGAAGCTTTCTTT. Translation gives CASSEGQENTEAFF.

The gene calls are TRBV6-5 and TRBJ1-2; 11 positions agree with TRBD1. J was trimmed by 4 bases and V by 6 bases; bases with no gene match: 7. Germline V gives CDR1 MNHEY, CDR2 SVGAGI. This CDR3 region has 15 residues. The CDR3 DNA is TGTGCCAGCAGCAGCGGGACAGGGGGGAGCTATGGCTACACCTTC. The encoded protein is CASSSGTGGSYGYTF.

This clone has just a few counts. The genes are TRBV12-3 or TRBV12-4 and TRBJ1-2; 9 nucleotides match TRBD1. Trimming cost V 5 bases and J 8 bases; bases outside gene matches: 6. CDR3 length: 13 amino acids. The CDR3 protein is CASSPTGGWGYTF. The CDR3 nucleotides are TGTGCCAGCAGTCCGACAGGGGGGTGGGGCTACACCTTC.

This clone is medium-sized. The J gene is TRBJ2-3, the V gene TRBV9; D call uncertain. V lost 0 bases to trimming and J lost 5 bases, with 13 bases between them. Germline V lookup: CDR1 SGDLS, CDR2 YYNGEE. The CDR3 spans 15 residues. CDR3 loop: CASSVAGRGVDTQYF. The CDR3 DNA follows: TGTGCCAGCAGCGTAGCGGGCAGAGGCGTAGATACGCAGTATTTT. Drawing the rest from reference TRBV9 and TRBJ2-3, the complete variable domain is DSGVTQTPKHLITATGQRVTLRCSPRSGDLSVYWYQQSLDQGLQFLIQYYNGEERAKGNILERFSAQQFPDLHSELNLSSLELGDSALYFCASSVAGRGVDTQYFGPGTRLTVL.

This sequence joins TRBV5-1 and TRBJ2-3; 10 bases fit TRBD2. The CDR3 sequence is 14 residues long. From germline, CDR1 is SGHRS and CDR2 YFSETQ. Losses at the gene ends were 3 bases for V and 11 bases for J; bases not matched to a gene: 9. The CDR3 bases are TGCGCCAGCAGCTCTATCCCCGGGACTAGCGAGCAGTATTTT. Its protein product is CASSSIPGTSEQYF.

V usage is TRBV27 and J usage is TRBJ1-2, with 7 nucleotides matching TRBD1. Germline V gives CDR1 MNHEY, CDR2 SMNVEV (reference sequence). The CDR3 totals 14 residues. J was trimmed by 8 bases and V by 0 bases; bases with no gene match: 6. CDR3 nucleotides: TGTGCCAGCAGTTTATCGACAGGGACAAGGGGCTACACCTTC. Translating it yields CASSLSTGTRGYTF.

Regarding this clone: The same CDR3 arises from other DNA sequences in this sample as well. The J gene is TRBJ1-5, the V gene TRBV3-1 (or the pseudogene TRBV3-2); D gene uncertain. With 0 bases removed from V and 4 bases from J, the gap between germline ends came to 10 bases. This CDR3 spans 15 amino acids. Per germline, CDR1 LGHDT and CDR2 YNNKEL (reference sequence). Here the CDR3 DNA reads TGTGCCAGCAGCCAAGATCTGCGGAATAATCAGCCCCAGCATTTT. Its protein product is CASSQDLRNNQPQHF.